These T cell receptor beta chains were read from a single sample in a study of shared clonotypes between healthy human individuals. This table comes from immunoSEQ multiplex PCR, and its TCRdb copy is limited to in-frame clones, with some not included. Of around 550,000 clones in the sample, 85% to 95% were seen once. Sequencing was done on a sample of naive CD8+ T cells sorted from blood. The source is a woman aged 25 to 45 in good health. The CDR3 runs from the conserved cysteine through the conserved F or W. Each record gives: V gene, clone size, D gene, J gene, CDR3 protein, CDR3 DNA. A D gene is named only where the DNA matches it firmly. Expanded clones are given a class, and other clones once, few, many or no size at all.

TRBV5-4	-	-	TRBJ1-1	CASSYGGGNGEAFF	TGTGCCAGCAGTTATGGTGGGGGGAATGGTGAAGCTTTCTTT
TRBV27	few	-	TRBJ2-7	CASSSLEQAYEQYF	TGTGCCAGCAGTTCCCTAGAGCAGGCCTACGAGCAGTACTTC
TRBV7-8	-	-	TRBJ2-1	CASNYIQGINEQFF	TGTGCCAGCAACTACATACAGGGTATAAATGAGCAGTTCTTC
TRBV7-9	-	-	TRBJ1-1	CASTSIGTYTEAFF	TGTGCCAGCACTTCGATCGGGACTTACACTGAAGCTTTCTTT
TRBV28	once	-	TRBJ2-5	CASESGAQYF	TGTGCCAGCGAGTCTGGGGCCCAGTACTTC
TRBV27	once	-	TRBJ2-7	CASSIKISYEQYF	TGTGCCAGCAGTATAAAGATCTCCTACGAGCAGTACTTC
TRBV9	-	TRBD2	TRBJ2-2	CASSGGLAGGTGELFF	TGTGCCAGCAGCGGAGGACTAGCGGGAGGCACCGGGGAGCTGTTTTTT
TRBV5-1	-	TRBD2	TRBJ2-7	CASSLAGGPQPKAHPYEQYF	TGCGCCAGCAGCTTAGCGGGAGGGCCCCAACCAAAAGCCCATCCCTACGAGCAGTACTTC
TRBV28	once	-	TRBJ1-5	CASRYQGANQPQHF	TGTGCCAGCAGATACCAGGGTGCCAATCAGCCCCAGCATTTT
TRBV5-4	-	-	TRBJ1-2	CASSLILSPYGYTF	TGTGCCAGCAGCTTGATCCTTTCCCCTTATGGCTACACCTTC
TRBV5-4	few	-	TRBJ2-7	CASSLGYEQYF	TGTGCCAGCAGCTTAGGATACGAGCAGTACTTC
TRBV19	once	-	TRBJ2-7	CASSTQGRPYEQYF	TGTGCCAGTAGTACTCAGGGGCGACCCTACGAGCAGTACTTC
TRBV15	-	TRBD1	TRBJ1-2	CATSRDFGTGDRGYTF	TGTGCCACCAGCAGAGATTTCGGGACAGGGGATCGGGGCTACACCTTC
TRBV27	-	TRBD2	TRBJ2-3	CASSFSGGLTDTQYF	TGTGCCAGCAGTTTTTCGGGGGGTCTGACAGATACGCAGTATTTT
TRBV27	-	-	TRBJ1-5	CASRTGGSNQPQHF	TGTGCCAGCAGAACCGGGGGAAGCAATCAGCCCCAGCATTTT
TRBV28	few	-	TRBJ1-1	CASSLRGWGEAFF	TGTGCCAGCAGTTTAAGGGGGTGGGGTGAAGCTTTCTTT
TRBV9	-	-	TRBJ2-3	CASSVEQGGDTQYF	TGTGCCAGCAGCGTAGAGCAGGGGGGAGATACGCAGTATTTT
TRBV9	-	TRBD2	TRBJ2-7	CASSVAAGFEQYF	TGTGCCAGCAGCGTAGCAGCGGGGTTCGAGCAGTACTTC
TRBV28	-	TRBD2	TRBJ2-7	CASTISGLHYEQYF	TGTGCCAGCACCATTAGCGGGCTGCACTACGAGCAGTACTTC
TRBV25-1	once	-	TRBJ1-4	CASSDWAATNEKLFF	TGTGCCAGCAGTGACTGGGCAGCAACTAATGAAAAACTGTTTTTT
TRBV15	-	TRBD2	TRBJ2-3	CATSRVKREGIDTQYF	TGTGCCACCAGCAGAGTTAAGCGGGAGGGCATAGATACGCAGTATTTT
TRBV5-6	-	-	TRBJ2-7	CASSLADGVEQYF	TGTGCCAGCAGCTTGGCTGATGGGGTCGAGCAGTACTTC
TRBV19	few	-	TRBJ1-1	CASIGHPNTEAFF	TGTGCCAGTATCGGACACCCGAACACTGAAGCTTTCTTT
TRBV27	-	-	TRBJ2-7	CASSLGGGPYEQYF	TGTGCCAGCAGTTTGGGGGGCGGACCCTACGAGCAGTACTTC
TRBV29-1	-	TRBD1	TRBJ2-1	CSVRGDRETNEQFF	TGCAGCGTTAGAGGGGACAGGGAGACCAATGAGCAGTTCTTC
TRBV6-1	-	-	TRBJ1-1	CASRENTEAFF	TGTGCCAGCAGGGAGAACACTGAAGCTTTCTTT
TRBV12-2	-	-	TRBJ2-1	CASRLEGLGLGRNEQFF	TGTGCAAGTCGCTTAGAGGGTTTGGGACTAGGCAGGAATGAGCAGTTCTTC
TRBV5-6	-	TRBD1	TRBJ1-5	CASSLGGREPQHF	TGTGCCAGCAGCCTAGGGGGCCGGGAGCCCCAGCATTTT
TRBV5-5	once	-	TRBJ1-2	CASSLTRASANYGYTF	TGTGCCAGCAGCCTGACCCGGGCCTCAGCTAACTATGGCTACACCTTC
TRBV5-1	-	-	TRBJ1-5	CASRDYSNQPQHF	TGCGCCAGCAGGGATTATAGCAATCAGCCCCAGCATTTT
TRBV28	-	-	TRBJ2-7	CASSLLAQSSYEQYF	TGTGCCAGCAGTTTATTAGCGCAAAGCTCCTACGAGCAGTACTTC
TRBV28	once	-	TRBJ2-7	CASSLYEGDEQYF	TGTGCCAGCAGTTTATATGAGGGGGACGAGCAGTACTTC
TRBV4-1	-	-	TRBJ1-1	CASSPLGRETPEAFF	TGCGCCAGCAGCCCGTTGGGGAGGGAGACCCCTGAAGCTTTCTTT
TRBV2	-	TRBD2	TRBJ2-7	CASMGTSGRYEQYF	TGTGCCAGCATGGGGACTAGCGGGAGGTACGAGCAGTACTTC
TRBV27	-	-	TRBJ2-1	CASSSWARNEQFF	TGTGCCAGCAGCTCGTGGGCCAGGAATGAGCAGTTCTTC
TRBV2	-	-	TRBJ2-7	CASSVGVEAKSYEQYF	TGTGCCAGCAGTGTTGGGGTGGAGGCGAAATCATACGAGCAGTACTTC
TRBV19	-	-	TRBJ1-1	CASRRAPGTEAFF	TGTGCCAGTAGGCGGGCCCCGGGCACTGAAGCTTTCTTT
TRBV4-1	-	-	TRBJ1-2	CASSQVASGSFGYTF	TGCGCCAGCAGCCAAGTGGCCTCAGGGTCTTTTGGCTACACCTTC
TRBV15	-	-	TRBJ1-1	CATSRDVGVLNTEAFF	TGTGCCACCAGCAGAGATGTGGGGGTTTTGAACACTGAAGCTTTCTTT
TRBV5-6	-	-	TRBJ1-1	CASTGRGGTEAFF	TGTGCCAGCACCGGGAGGGGGGGAACTGAAGCTTTCTTT
TRBV9	-	-	TRBJ2-7	CASSPRGADEQYF	TGTGCCAGCAGCCCCCGGGGGGCCGACGAGCAGTACTTC
TRBV27	-	TRBD2	TRBJ2-1	CASSAGTSGNNEQFF	TGTGCCAGCAGTGCCGGGACTAGCGGGAACAATGAGCAGTTCTTC
TRBV28	-	TRBD1	TRBJ2-7	CASSWGQGHSYEQYF	TGTGCCAGCAGTTGGGGACAGGGGCACTCCTACGAGCAGTACTTC
TRBV28	-	-	TRBJ2-3	CASSLRADARDTQYF	TGTGCCAGCAGTTTAAGAGCGGATGCCCGCGATACGCAGTATTTT
TRBV13	-	TRBD2	TRBJ2-1	CASSQRTSGSRDEQFF	TGTGCCAGCAGCCAAAGAACTAGCGGGAGTAGAGATGAGCAGTTCTTC
TRBV6-6	-	TRBD1	TRBJ2-7	CASSWDRANYEQYF	TGTGCCAGCAGTTGGGACAGGGCGAACTACGAGCAGTACTTC
TRBV7-9	-	TRBD1	TRBJ2-7	CASSLGETGAYEQYF	TGTGCCAGCAGCTTAGGGGAAACAGGGGCCTACGAGCAGTACTTC
TRBV5-6	-	-	TRBJ2-1	CASSLYNQGWKYNEQFF	TGTGCCAGCAGCTTGTATAATCAGGGGTGGAAGTACAATGAGCAGTTCTTC
TRBV6-5	-	-	TRBJ1-2	CASSYGSGAGAYGYTF	TGTGCCAGCAGTTACGGGTCCGGGGCCGGGGCCTATGGCTACACCTTC
TRBV10-3	-	-	TRBJ2-2	CAIRYGNGELFF	TGTGCCATCAGATATGGGAACGGGGAGCTGTTTTTT